This T cell receptor beta chain was captured in a study of shared clonotypes between healthy human individuals. Study observations and caveats: Inspection by rarefaction showed sorted-subset sequencing to be incomplete despite large depth. What naive subsets generally showed was a larger estimated richness than memory subsets showed.

As concerns this clone: The antigen remains undetermined.

In the source study's methods: Junction-only sequences produced by ImmunoSEQ had no quality scores, so filtering differed. Sequencing was performed with immunoSEQ multiplex PCR; in TCRdb, only in-frame clones are kept and a portion is missing. V and J calls and clone size follow that table, whereas D and trimming were derived from the DNA. This table has some 1 million clones, about 77% appearing once. The trim removed 4 bases at V and 1 base at J, leaving 3 bases unmatched. The CDR3 consists of 14 residues. The germline gives CDR1 SGHNT, CDR2 YENEEA. CD45RA+ naive and CD45RA-negative memory subsets were separated from CD4+ cells.

Sample: memory CD4+ T cells sorted from blood. Subset described: CD45RA-negative fraction. The genes are TRBV11-3 and TRBJ1-1; 7 nucleotides line up with TRBD1. The source is a man younger than 30 in good health. The CDR3 region is CASSSGQPNTEAFF. The CDR3 region has the DNA TGTGCCAGCAGCTCGGGACAGCCGAACACTGAAGCTTTCTTT.